Following are 19 T cell receptor beta chains from one sample sequenced in a study of OX40 agonist ivuxolimab in advanced cancers. TCRdb keeps only in-frame clones here, not all; method: immunoSEQ multiplex PCR. Among over 70,000 clones, about 92% were seen once, and the ten largest hold roughly 13%. Source: CD4+ or CD8+ T cells sorted from blood, taken in a trial of the OX40 agonist ivuxolimab. The receptors stem from an adult with an advanced solid tumor such as melanoma, head and neck, liver or kidney cancer.

This sequence joins TRBV23-1 and TRBJ2-1; no clear D. TRBV23-1 is an open reading frame, and its role is uncertain. Trimming took 2 bases from V and 0 from J, leaving 11 bases between them. The CDR3 loop spans 16 amino acids. The CDR3 nucleotides are TGCGCCAGCAGTCAAGAGACCAGTAGCTCCTACAATGAGCAGTTCTTC. This encodes CASSQETSSSYNEQFF.

The V call is TRBV10-1, the J call TRBJ2-3; a possible D gene is TRBD1 (6 bases). The CDR3 covers 13 residues. V was trimmed by 11 bases and J by 2 bases, leaving 14 bases between them. In germline, CDR1 is WNHNN, CDR2 SYGVQD (reference sequence). This CDR3 reads CAAEGQPTDTQYF. For the CDR3, the DNA is TGCGCCGCCGAAGGACAGCCCACAGATACGCAGTATTTT.

The gene calls are TRBV19 and TRBJ2-7; D remains ambiguous. Germline-derived CDR1 and CDR2 are LNHDA and SQIVND (reference sequence). This CDR3 spans 13 amino acids. Trimming removed 1 base at V and 7 bases at J, with 11 bases between. CDR3 coding DNA: TGTGCCAGTAGTATAGGGCGGCGCTCTGAGCAGTACTTC. It translates to CASSIGRRSEQYF.

This sequence joins TRBV28 and TRBJ2-2; 12 positions agree with TRBD2. CDR1 MDHEN and CDR2 SYDVKM come from the germline V gene. Germline trimming cut 4 bases from V and 6 bases from J; bases unmatched to any gene: 3. The CDR3 contains 15 residues. The CDR3 protein is CASSSSGRGSGELFF. The CDR3 DNA reads TGTGCCAGCAGTTCTAGCGGGAGGGGTTCCGGGGAGCTGTTTTTT.

V is TRBV7-9 and J is TRBJ2-5, with 9 bases identical to TRBD2. With 2 bases clipped from V and 4 bases from J, the junction kept 8 bases outside the gene matches. Per the germline V gene, CDR1 is SEHNR and CDR2 is FQNEAQ (reference sequence). This CDR3 comprises 16 residues. The CDR3 DNA reads TGTGCCAGCAGCTTATGGCGCGGGGGGGCTGGAGAGACCCAGTACTTC. Translation gives CASSLWRGGAGETQYF. The whole variable domain, filled in from reference TRBV7-9 and TRBJ2-5, reads DTGVSQNPRHKITKRGQNVTFRCDPISEHNRLYWYRQTLGQGPEFLTYFQNEAQLEKSRLLSDRFSAERPKGSFSTLEIQRTEQGDSAMYLCASSLWRGGAGETQYFGPGTRLLVL.

The V call is TRBV5-6, the J call TRBJ2-5; 8 bases are shared with TRBD1. J gave up 5 bases and V 4 bases, and 10 bases lay outside the gene matches. Germline V CDR1 and CDR2: SGHDT, YYEEEE. This CDR3 contains 15 residues. The CDR3 is CASSTWTGLGETQYF. CDR3 bases: TGTGCCAGCAGCACCTGGACAGGGTTGGGTGAGACCCAGTACTTC.

The V gene is TRBV9, the J gene TRBJ1-4, with a possible D match to TRBD1 (5 bases). The CDR3 has 14 residues. The germline gives CDR1 SGDLS, CDR2 YYNGEE. V lost 4 bases to trimming and J lost 3 bases, with 10 bases between them. For the CDR3, the DNA is TGTGCCAGCAGCACCCCGGGGGCTAATGAAAAACTGTTTTTT. Amino acids: CASSTPGANEKLFF. Complete variable domain (other parts from reference TRBV9 and TRBJ1-4): DSGVTQTPKHLITATGQRVTLRCSPRSGDLSVYWYQQSLDQGLQFLIQYYNGEERAKGNILERFSAQQFPDLHSELNLSSLELGDSALYFCASSTPGANEKLFFGSGTQLSVL.

The chain employs TRBV19 and TRBJ1-1, with a possible D match to TRBD1 (6 bases). Germline loops: CDR1 LNHDA, CDR2 SQIVND (reference sequence). The CDR3 covers 16 residues. V was pared by 3 bases and J by 0 bases, with 14 bases between. CDR3 sequence: CASSMPQGSMNTEAFF. The CDR3, as DNA: TGTGCCAGTAGTATGCCACAGGGAAGTATGAACACTGAAGCTTTCTTT.

This sequence joins TRBV6-5 and TRBJ1-5, with D tentatively TRBD1 (6 bases). The V end lost 0 bases, the J end lost 6 bases, and 12 bases lay between the germline ends. Per the germline V gene, CDR1 is MNHEY and CDR2 is SVGAGI. The CDR3 loop spans 15 amino acids. The CDR3 here is CASSYSRGIGQPQHF. The CDR3 bases are TGTGCCAGCAGTTACTCTAGGGGGATAGGTCAGCCCCAGCATTTT.

CDR3 DNA sequence: TGTGCCAGCAGCCCGTGGGTTTTGGGCTCCTACAATGAGCAGTTCTTC. Amino acids: CASSPWVLGSYNEQFF. The genes are TRBV7-6 and TRBJ2-1; no reliable D call. CDR1 is SGHVS, CDR2 FNYEAQ, per germline. The CDR3 has 16 residues. Trimming took 5 bases from V and 0 from J, leaving 14 bases between them. The full variable domain, completed using reference TRBV7-6 and TRBJ2-1, is GAGVSQSPRYKVTKRGQDVALRCDPISGHVSLYWYRQALGQGPEFLTYFNYEAQQDKSGLPNDRFSAERPEGSISTLTIQRTEQRDSAMYRCASSPWVLGSYNEQFFGPGTRLTVL.

The chain couples TRBV6-1 to TRBJ2-7; the D is unclear. Germline V gives CDR1 MNHNS, CDR2 SASEGT. Deletions cut 4 bases from V and 0 bases from J, with 7 bases between. The CDR3 totals 13 residues. This CDR3 is CASSAEFSYEQYF. For the CDR3, the DNA is TGTGCCAGCAGTGCGGAGTTCTCCTACGAGCAGTACTTC.

For this clone: This CDR3 is also generated by other DNA sequences in the sample. The rearrangement links TRBV27 to TRBJ2-7; unclear D gene. The V gene lost 6 bases and the J gene lost 0 bases, with 9 bases spanning the gap. The CDR3 loop spans 13 amino acids. Per the germline V gene, CDR1 is MNHEY and CDR2 is SMNVEV (reference sequence). CDR3 residues: CASSPRSSYEQYF. Written as DNA, the CDR3 is TGTGCCAGCAGCCCAAGGAGCTCCTACGAGCAGTACTTC.

The chain uses TRBV4-1 and TRBJ1-1; D is unresolved. The CDR3 contains 16 residues. The V and J ends lost 1 base and 0 bases respectively, with 12 bases between them. Germline V gene lookup returns CDR1 MGHRA and CDR2 YSYEKL. CDR3 region: CASSQVGWRLNTEAFF. In DNA form, the CDR3 reads TGCGCCAGCAGCCAAGTGGGTTGGCGCCTGAACACTGAAGCTTTCTTT.

This chain links TRBV5-5 with TRBJ2-7, with D tentatively TRBD2 (6 bases). The germline CDR1 and CDR2 sequences are SGHKS and YYEKEE (reference sequence). V was pared by 2 bases and J by 5 bases, with 14 bases between. The CDR3 spans 14 residues. DNA for the CDR3: TGTGCCAGCAGCTTACGTTTTGCGGGGAACGAGCAGTACTTC. Translating gives CASSLRFAGNEQYF.

The chain recombines TRBV9 with TRBJ2-1; D ambiguous. Trimming left V 3 bases short and J 5 bases short, with 0 bases between. Germline V lookup: CDR1 SGDLS, CDR2 YYNGEE. The CDR3 runs 10 residues. The CDR3 region has the DNA TGTGCCAGCAGCGACAATGAGCAGTTCTTC. This gives the protein CASSDNEQFF.

This clone was seen just once. This rearrangement joins TRBV19 to TRBJ1-5; TRBD1 aligns across 8 bases. Unmatched junction bases numbered 7, after V lost 5 bases and J lost 1 base. This CDR3 contains 16 residues. CDR1 and CDR2 (germline): LNHDA, SQIVND (reference sequence). The CDR3 sequence is CASSSAGTGSNQPQHF. As DNA, the CDR3 is TGTGCCAGTAGTTCGGCCGGGACAGGAAGCAATCAGCCCCAGCATTTT.

The chain recombines TRBV5-6 with TRBJ1-2; TRBD1 aligns across 7 bases. V gave up 5 bases and J gave up 8 bases; unmatched junction bases: 12. The CDR3 loop spans 14 amino acids. The germline V gene has CDR1 SGHDT and CDR2 YYEEEE. CDR3 sequence: CASSPLVDRDGYTF. The CDR3 DNA sequence: TGTGCCAGCAGTCCTCTAGTTGACAGGGACGGCTACACCTTC.

The V call is TRBV9, the J call TRBJ1-1; D remains ambiguous. Germline lookup yields CDR1 SGDLS and CDR2 YYNGEE. Trimming removed 0 bases from V and 8 bases from J, with 20 bases in between. The CDR3 is made up of 16 amino acids. In DNA form, the CDR3 reads TGTGCCAGCAGCGTAGGGGGATCGACACTGCCCGGGGAAGCTTTCTTT. This codes for CASSVGGSTLPGEAFF.

V gene TRBV4-3 combines with J gene TRBJ2-2, with a possible D match to TRBD2 (6 bases). Germline CDR1 and CDR2: LGHNA and YSLEER. The CDR3 consists of 15 residues. With 2 bases removed from V and 7 bases from J, the gap between germline ends came to 14 bases. The CDR3 reads CASSQWDSGNGELFF. CDR3 nucleotide sequence: TGCGCCAGCAGCCAATGGGACTCGGGGAACGGGGAGCTGTTTTTT.